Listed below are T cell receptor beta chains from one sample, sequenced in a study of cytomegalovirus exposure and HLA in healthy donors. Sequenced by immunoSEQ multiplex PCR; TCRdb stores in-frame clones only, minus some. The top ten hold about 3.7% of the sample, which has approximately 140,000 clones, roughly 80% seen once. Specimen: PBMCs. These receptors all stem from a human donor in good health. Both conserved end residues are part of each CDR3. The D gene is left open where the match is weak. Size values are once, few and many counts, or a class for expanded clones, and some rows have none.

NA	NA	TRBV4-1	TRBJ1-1	CASSQAIGRVGENTEAFF	TGCGCCAGCAGCCAAGCGATCGGAAGGGTGGGAGAGAACACTGAAGCTTTCTTT
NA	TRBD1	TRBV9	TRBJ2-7	CASSVGTGIAYEQYF	TGTGCCAGCAGCGTAGGGACAGGGATTGCCTACGAGCAGTACTTC
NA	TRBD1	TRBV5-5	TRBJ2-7	CASSRRSSGGGGEQYF	TGTGCCAGCAGCCGAAGGTCGTCAGGGGGTGGTGGGGAGCAGTACTTC
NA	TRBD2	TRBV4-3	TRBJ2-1	CASSQTSAYNEQFF	TGCGCCAGCAGCCAAACTAGCGCCTACAATGAGCAGTTCTTC
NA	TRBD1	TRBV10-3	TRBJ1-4	CAISQQTGGNEKLFF	TGTGCCATCAGTCAACAGACAGGGGGTAATGAAAAACTGTTTTTT
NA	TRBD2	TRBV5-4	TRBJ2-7	CATRAGGAGPSYEQYF	TGTGCCACCAGGGCGGGGGGGGCCGGACCCTCCTACGAGCAGTACTTC
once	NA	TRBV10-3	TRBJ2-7	CAISESLSGYEQYF	TGTGCCATCAGTGAGTCCTTAAGCGGATACGAGCAGTACTTC
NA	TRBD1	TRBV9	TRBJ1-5	CASSLRGDPNQPQHF	TGTGCCAGCAGCCTCAGGGGGGACCCTAATCAGCCCCAGCATTTT
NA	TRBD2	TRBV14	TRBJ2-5	CASSQAVRSGSSETQYF	TGTGCCAGCAGCCAAGCCGTACGTAGCGGGAGTTCAGAGACCCAGTACTTC
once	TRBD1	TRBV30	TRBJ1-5	CAWSSLGDRGNQPQHF	TGTGCCTGGAGTTCTTTGGGGGACAGGGGAAATCAGCCCCAGCATTTT
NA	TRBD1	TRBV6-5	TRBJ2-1	CASSSTGGNEQFF	TGTGCCAGCAGTAGCACAGGGGGCAATGAGCAGTTCTTC
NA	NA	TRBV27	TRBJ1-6	CASSRGYYSYNSPLHF	TGTGCCAGCAGCAGGGGATACTACTCCTATAATTCACCCCTCCACTTT
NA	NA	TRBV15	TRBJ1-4	CATSRDPGDHGHEKLFF	TGTGCCACCAGCAGAGATCCGGGGGATCACGGCCATGAAAAACTGTTTTTT
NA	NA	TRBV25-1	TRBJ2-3	CASSERRPGTFTDTQYF	TGTGCCAGCAGTGAAAGGCGTCCCGGGACTTTCACAGATACGCAGTATTTT
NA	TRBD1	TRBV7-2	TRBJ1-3	CASSYWTGAVSGNTIYF	TGTGCCAGCAGCTACTGGACAGGGGCCGTCTCTGGAAACACCATATATTTT
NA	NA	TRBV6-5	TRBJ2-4	CASSRDSLAKNIQYF	TGTGCCAGCAGCCGAGACAGTCTAGCCAAAAACATTCAGTACTTC
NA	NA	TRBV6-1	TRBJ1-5	CASSTVGNQPQHF	TGTGCCAGCAGTACAGTGGGTAACCAGCCCCAGCATTTT
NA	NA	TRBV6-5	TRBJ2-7	CASSTRDMFYEQYF	TGTGCCAGCAGCACCCGGGACATGTTCTACGAGCAGTACTTC
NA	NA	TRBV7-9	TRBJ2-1	CASSLLSSANYNEQFF	TGTGCCAGCAGCCTCCTATCTAGCGCGAACTACAATGAGCAGTTCTTC
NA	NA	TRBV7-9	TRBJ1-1	CASSLVPGMNTEAFF	TGTGCCAGCAGCTTAGTTCCAGGGATGAACACTGAAGCTTTCTTT
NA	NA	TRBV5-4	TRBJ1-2	CASSLPEEIYGYTF	TGTGCCAGCAGCTTGCCGGAGGAGATCTATGGCTACACCTTC
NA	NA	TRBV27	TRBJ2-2	CASSPLFPGTGELFF	TGTGCCAGCAGCCCTCTTTTTCCCGGGACCGGGGAGCTGTTTTTT
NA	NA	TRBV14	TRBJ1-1	CASSQGQAMAEAFF	TGTGCCAGCAGCCAAGGACAGGCCATGGCTGAAGCTTTCTTT
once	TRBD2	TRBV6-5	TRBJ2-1	CASSSPRLAGRDEQFF	TGTGCCAGCAGTTCCCCCCGACTAGCGGGAAGGGATGAGCAGTTCTTC
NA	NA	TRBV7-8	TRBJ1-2	CASSLDRNYYGYTF	TGTGCCAGCAGCCTAGACAGAAACTACTATGGCTACACCTTC
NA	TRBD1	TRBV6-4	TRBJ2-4	CASRPGTGPNIQYF	TGTGCCAGCCGTCCCGGGACAGGGCCAAACATTCAGTACTTC
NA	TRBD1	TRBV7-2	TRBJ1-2	CASSLPGQGARTF	TGTGCCAGCAGCCTACCGGGACAGGGGGCTAGGACCTTC
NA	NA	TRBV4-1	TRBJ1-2	CASSQGNGDYGYTF	TGCGCCAGCAGCCAAGGGAACGGGGACTATGGCTACACCTTC
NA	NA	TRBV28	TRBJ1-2	CASSPTGFYGYTF	TGTGCCAGCAGTCCAACAGGGTTCTATGGCTACACCTTC
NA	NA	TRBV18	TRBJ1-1	CASSPVGGRTEAFF	TGTGCCAGCTCGCCGGTGGGGGGGCGGACTGAAGCTTTCTTT
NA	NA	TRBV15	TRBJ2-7	CATSGSGQLAYEQYF	TGTGCCACCAGCGGAAGTGGACAGCTGGCCTACGAGCAGTACTTC
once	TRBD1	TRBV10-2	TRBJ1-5	CASSRDRESNQPQHF	TGCGCCAGCAGCCGGGACAGGGAGAGCAATCAGCCCCAGCATTTT
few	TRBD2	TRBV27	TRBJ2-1	CASSPDTGTIHNEQFF	TGTGCCAGCAGTCCGGACACCGGGACTATTCACAATGAGCAGTTCTTC
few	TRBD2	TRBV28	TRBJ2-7	CASGGPGLGDYEQYF	TGTGCCAGCGGAGGACCGGGACTAGGGGACTACGAGCAGTACTTC
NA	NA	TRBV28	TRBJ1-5	CASSLFSGNQPQHF	TGTGCCAGCAGTTTATTTTCTGGCAATCAGCCCCAGCATTTT
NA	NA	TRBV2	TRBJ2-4	CAASEERIGIQYF	TGTGCCGCCTCCGAGGAGAGGATCGGCATTCAGTACTTC
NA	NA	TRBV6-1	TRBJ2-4	CASSERDIPLAKNIQYF	TGTGCCAGCAGTGAAAGAGACATTCCCCTAGCCAAAAACATTCAGTACTTC
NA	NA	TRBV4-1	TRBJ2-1	CASSAPARGDNEQFF	TGCGCCAGCAGCGCGCCTGCCAGGGGGGACAATGAGCAGTTCTTC
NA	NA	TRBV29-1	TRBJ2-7	CSTLVRGAGEQYF	TGCAGCACCCTAGTACGGGGGGCAGGGGAGCAGTACTTC
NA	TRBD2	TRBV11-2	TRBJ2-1	CASTVTSGGVEQFF	TGTGCCAGCACCGTGACTAGCGGGGGTGTTGAGCAGTTCTTC
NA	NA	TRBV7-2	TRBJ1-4	CASSSPQGLNEKLFF	TGTGCCAGCAGCTCCCCACAGGGCCTTAATGAAAAACTGTTTTTT
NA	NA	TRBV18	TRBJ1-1	CASSPGTWGNTEAFF	TGTGCCAGCTCACCAGGGACTTGGGGGAACACTGAAGCTTTCTTT
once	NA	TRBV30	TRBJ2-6	CAWSAGAGANVLTF	TGTGCCTGGAGTGCGGGAGCAGGGGCCAACGTCCTGACTTTC
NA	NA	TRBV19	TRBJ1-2	CATTTLGGFEGYTF	TGTGCCACTACCACGTTGGGGGGTTTCGAGGGCTACACCTTC
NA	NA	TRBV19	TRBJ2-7	CASSGGLNEQYF	TGTGCCAGTAGCGGAGGGTTAAACGAGCAGTACTTC
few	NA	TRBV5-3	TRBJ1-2	CARRDRPGYYGYTF	TGTGCCAGAAGAGATAGGCCCGGGTACTATGGCTACACCTTC
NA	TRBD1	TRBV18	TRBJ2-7	CASSPSGQVYEQYF	TGTGCCAGCTCACCCTCGGGACAGGTCTACGAGCAGTACTTC
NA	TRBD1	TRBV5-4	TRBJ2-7	CASSPGQVPDYEQYF	TGTGCCAGCAGCCCGGGACAGGTTCCTGACTACGAGCAGTACTTC
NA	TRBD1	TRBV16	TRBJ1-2	CASSQLQGLDGYTF	TGTGCCAGCAGCCAGTTACAGGGGCTCGATGGCTACACCTTC
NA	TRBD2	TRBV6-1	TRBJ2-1	CATRGGALGEQFF	TGTGCCACCCGCGGGGGGGCCCTGGGTGAGCAGTTCTTC
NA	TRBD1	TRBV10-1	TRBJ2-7	CASSEGGTGFHEQYF	TGCGCCAGCAGTGAGGGAGGGACAGGGTTCCACGAGCAGTACTTC
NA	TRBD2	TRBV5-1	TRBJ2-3	CASSLGLAGGTTDTQYF	TGCGCCAGCAGCTTGGGACTAGCGGGGGGAACTACAGATACGCAGTATTTT
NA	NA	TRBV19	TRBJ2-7	CASSMGGSGYEQYF	TGTGCCAGTAGTATGGGGGGTTCGGGGTACGAGCAGTACTTC
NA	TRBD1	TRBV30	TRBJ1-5	CAWGGQFSNQPQHF	TGTGCCTGGGGGGGACAGTTTAGCAATCAGCCCCAGCATTTT
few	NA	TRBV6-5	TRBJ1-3	CASSATGISGNTIYF	TGTGCCAGCAGTGCCACAGGGATCTCTGGAAACACCATATATTTT